One and the same sample provided the 22 T cell receptor beta chains below, sequenced in a study of blood T cell repertoires in COVID-19. Measured with immunoSEQ multiplex PCR; TCRdb has only the in-frame clones, and not every one. The sample has hundreds of thousands of clones; about 86% are singletons. The source material was PBMCs or T cells enriched from blood (not recorded which). Source of these receptors: a woman aged 45-65 years in a cohort exposed to, infected with or recovered from COVID-19 (not recorded which).

The V gene is TRBV11-2, the J gene TRBJ1-2; possibly TRBD1 for D (6 bases). CDR1 and CDR2 (germline): SGHAT, FQNNGV. Trimming removed 5 bases from V and 8 bases from J, with 21 bases in between. The CDR3 has 15 amino acids. CDR3 nucleotide sequence: TGTGCCAGCAGCCGGACGGGGCAGGGGATGGTCGGCTACACCTTC. It codes for CASSRTGQGMVGYTF.

The V and J genes are TRBV28 and TRBJ2-7; maybe TRBD2 (5 bases). V was clipped by 5 bases and J by 2 bases, with 7 bases between them. CDR1 is MDHEN, CDR2 SYDVKM, per germline. The CDR3 loop spans 12 amino acids. The CDR3 protein is CASSLGTYEQYF. DNA of the CDR3: TGTGCCAGCAGTCTCGGGACCTACGAGCAGTACTTC. Using reference TRBV28 and TRBJ2-7 for the parts outside the CDR3, the full variable domain is DVKVTQSSRYLVKRTGEKVFLECVQDMDHENMFWYRQDPGLGLRLIYFSYDVKMKEKGDIPEGYSVSREKKERFSLILESASTNQTSMYLCASSLGTYEQYFGPGTRLTVT.

The rearrangement joins TRBV2 to TRBJ2-1; 12 bases line up with TRBD2. From germline, CDR1 is SNHLY and CDR2 FYNNEI. This CDR3 has 20 amino acids. V trimming: 5 bases; J trimming: 3 bases; junction bases outside the gene matches: 17. CDR3 amino acids: CASSHPLAGGQLVIYNEQFF. CDR3 bases: TGTGCCAGCAGTCACCCCCTAGCGGGGGGGCAGTTAGTAATCTACAATGAGCAGTTCTTC.

The V gene is TRBV6-5, the J gene TRBJ2-7; D gene ambiguous. The CDR3 is made up of 13 amino acids. Deletions cut 9 bases from V and 0 bases from J, with 12 bases between. Germline V gene sequence: CDR1 MNHEY, CDR2 SVGAGI. CDR3 sequence (DNA): TGTGCCAGTGCGGCTGCTGGCTCCTACGAGCAGTACTTC. Translating it yields CASAAAGSYEQYF.

The chain is built from TRBV28 and TRBJ1-4; D might be TRBD1 (6 bases). Germline CDR1 and CDR2: MDHEN and SYDVKM. The germline V and J ends were trimmed by 6 bases and 8 bases, with 16 bases remaining between them. There are 14 residues in the CDR3. The CDR3 nucleotides are TGTGCCAGCAGACAGGGAGGGGTACAAGAAAAACTGTTTTTT. Its protein is CASRQGGVQEKLFF.

The CDR3 region is CASSERRETQYF. The CDR3 DNA reads as TGTGCCAGCAGTGAAAGGCGGGAGACCCAGTACTTC. The rearrangement uses TRBV6-1 and TRBJ2-5; D remains ambiguous. Germline-derived CDR1 and CDR2 are MNHNS and SASEGT. The CDR3 contains 12 residues. The V end was cut by 2 bases, the J end by 5 bases, with 6 bases between.

This clone came up a few times. In nucleotides, the CDR3 is TGTGCCAGCAGCTGGGGCGAGGACACTGAAGCTTTCTTT. It translates to CASSWGEDTEAFF. The chain carries TRBV7-9 and TRBJ1-1; TRBD1 is a possible D gene (5 bases). The CDR3 loop spans 13 amino acids. Germline CDR1 is SEHNR and CDR2 is FQNEAQ (reference sequence). The ends were cut back, 4 bases at V and 3 bases at J, with 9 bases in the middle.

The gene calls are TRBV19 and TRBJ1-2; D gene ambiguous. The CDR3 extends over 13 amino acids. V dropped 8 bases and J dropped 5 bases, with 15 bases sitting between them. Looked up from germline, CDR1 is LNHDA and CDR2 is SQIVND (reference sequence). The DNA for the CDR3 is TGTGCCAGTGCTGAGGGCAGGCGTTATGGCTACACCTTC. It encodes CASAEGRRYGYTF.

The rearrangement joins TRBV4-3 to TRBJ2-5, with 7 bases identical to TRBD2. The length of the CDR3 is 13 residues. The V and J ends lost 2 bases and 4 bases, in that order; junction bases with no gene match: 1. The germline V gene has CDR1 LGHNA and CDR2 YSLEER. The CDR3: CASSQREAETQYF. DNA of the CDR3: TGCGCCAGCAGCCAACGGGAGGCAGAGACCCAGTACTTC.

This chain links TRBV6-5 with TRBJ2-7, with 10 positions matching TRBD2. J lost 0 bases, V lost 6 bases, and 5 bases had no gene match. Germline loops: CDR1 MNHEY, CDR2 SVGAGI. The CDR3 sequence is 15 residues long. The CDR3 bases are TGTGCCAGCAGAATACTAGCGGGAAACTCCTACGAGCAGTACTTC. Translated, it gives CASRILAGNSYEQYF.

The V and J genes are TRBV11-3 and TRBJ1-1, with a possible D match to TRBD1 (5 bases). V lost 11 bases and J 2 bases, leaving 18 bases between the germline ends. CDR1 SGHNT and CDR2 YENEEA come from the germline V gene. There are 14 residues in the CDR3. The CDR3 region has the DNA TGTGCCCCCCCCTCGGGGGGGTATAACACTGAAGCTTTCTTT. It codes for CAPPSGGYNTEAFF.

J is TRBJ2-5 and V is TRBV5-1; TRBD2 aligns across 8 bases. The CDR3 contains 15 residues. J gave up 5 bases and V 0 bases, and 6 bases lay outside the gene matches. CDR1 is SGHRS, CDR2 YFSETQ, per germline. The CDR3 region is CASSLGRGAEETQYF. In nucleotides, the CDR3 is TGCGCCAGCAGCTTGGGGCGGGGGGCTGAGGAGACCCAGTACTTC.

The CDR3, as DNA: TGCGCCAGCAGCCAAGTTCAGGGACTAGCGGGGGGCTTCGGGGAGCTGTTTTTT. Translated, it gives CASSQVQGLAGGFGELFF. The chain combines TRBV4-1 with TRBJ2-2; 15 positions agree with TRBD2. The CDR3 has 18 amino acids. Per the germline V gene, CDR1 is MGHRA and CDR2 is YSYEKL. The trim removed 1 base at V and 7 bases at J, leaving 7 bases unmatched.

The chain links TRBV27 to TRBJ1-6, with 8 nucleotides matching TRBD1. The CDR3 loop spans 17 amino acids. Germline CDR1 reads MNHEY; CDR2 reads SMNVEV (reference sequence). The junction had 10 bases not matched to a gene; V was cut back by 5 bases and J by 4 bases. In DNA form, the CDR3 reads TGTGCCAGCAGTACTGGACAGGGAGGGGGTTATAATTCACCCCTCCACTTT. Its protein is CASSTGQGGGYNSPLHF.

CDR3 protein: CATSSRVTRLTF. The CDR3 DNA follows: TGTGCCACCAGCAGCCGGGTCACGAGGCTCACCTTC. V usage is TRBV15 and J usage is TRBJ1-2; D gene ambiguous. Germline values: CDR1 LNHNV, CDR2 YYDKDF (reference sequence). V was trimmed by 3 bases and J by 13 bases, leaving 15 bases between them. The CDR3 covers 12 residues.

This chain uses TRBV14 with TRBJ1-1, with D tentatively TRBD1 (6 bases). Trimming removed 1 base from V and 5 bases from J, with 11 bases in between. This CDR3 region has 14 residues. CDR1 and CDR2 from the germline V gene are SGHDN and FVKESK. The CDR3 nucleotides read TGTGCCAGCAGCCAAGTGGGGGCGGTTACTGAAGCTTTCTTT. Its translation is CASSQVGAVTEAFF.

The chain employs TRBV11-2 and TRBJ1-2, with D perhaps TRBD1 (6 bases). V lost 4 bases, J lost 6 bases, and 12 bases lay in between. CDR1 SGHAT and CDR2 FQNNGV come from the germline V gene. The CDR3 length is 13 residues. CDR3 DNA sequence: TGTGCCAGCAGCTCCAGGGGTGGTCATGGCTACACCTTC. Translated, it gives CASSSRGGHGYTF.

The chain carries TRBV7-4 and TRBJ2-7; D remains unclear. This CDR3 contains 14 residues. V lost 2 bases and J lost 2, with 10 bases in between. The V gene's germline CDR1 is SGHVT and CDR2 SQSDAQ. The CDR3 spells CASSLSRLPYEQYF. CDR3 bases: TGTGCCAGCAGCTTAAGCAGGCTCCCCTACGAGCAGTACTTC.

The chain has TRBV29-1 and TRBJ2-1; D is perhaps TRBD2 (5 bases). V shed 5 bases and J shed 8 bases, with 16 bases lying between them. CDR1 is SQVTM and CDR2 is ANQGSEA in the germline V gene. The CDR3 is made up of 13 amino acids. CDR3 nucleotide sequence: TGCAGCGTTCAAGCGCTAGCCGGATATGAGCAGTTCTTC. Translated: CSVQALAGYEQFF.

CDR3 in DNA: TGTGCCAGCAGCCCCCAGGGTAGCGGAGGGGAGACCCAGTACTTC. Protein sequence: CASSPQGSGGETQYF. This sequence joins TRBV7-2 and TRBJ2-5, with D perhaps matching TRBD2 (6 bases). The CDR3 spans 15 residues. Trimming took off 5 bases at V and 5 bases at J, with 18 bases between the two ends. Germline loops: CDR1 SGHTA, CDR2 FQGNSA.

The chain couples TRBV10-3 to TRBJ1-5; 7 bases are a match to TRBD1. J lost 6 bases, V lost 10 bases, and 18 bases had no gene match. The germline gives CDR1 ENHRY, CDR2 SYGVKD. CDR3 length equals 16 residues. The CDR3 region has the DNA TGTGCCACCGCACTTAGGTCGGGACAGACCTCTCAGCCCCAGCATTTT. It codes for CATALRSGQTSQPQHF.

The rearrangement joins TRBV6-5 to TRBJ1-1; D is possibly TRBD1 (5 bases). This CDR3 has 12 amino acids. V was trimmed by 9 bases and J by 5 bases, leaving 13 bases between them. Per germline, CDR1 MNHEY and CDR2 SVGAGI. The CDR3 loop is CASKGLRTEAFF. For the CDR3, the DNA is TGTGCCAGTAAGGGGCTTCGAACTGAAGCTTTCTTT.